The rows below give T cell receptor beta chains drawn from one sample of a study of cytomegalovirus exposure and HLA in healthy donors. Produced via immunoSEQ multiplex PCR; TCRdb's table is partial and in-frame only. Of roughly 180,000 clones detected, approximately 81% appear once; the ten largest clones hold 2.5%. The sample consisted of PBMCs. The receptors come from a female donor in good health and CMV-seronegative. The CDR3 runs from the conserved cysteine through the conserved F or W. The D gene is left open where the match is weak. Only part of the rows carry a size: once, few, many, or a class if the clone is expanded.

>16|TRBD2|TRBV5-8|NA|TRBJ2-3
TGTGCCAGCAGCATACTAGCGGGGGGGCCGACAGATACGCAGTATTTT
CASSILAGGPTDTQYF
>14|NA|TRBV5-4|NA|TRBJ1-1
TGTGCCAGCAGCTTGGCCTTGGGGGGGACTGAAGCTTTCTTT
CASSLALGGTEAFF
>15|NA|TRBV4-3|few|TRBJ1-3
TGCGCCAGCAGCCAAGATCCAGTCACTGGAAACACCATATATTTT
CASSQDPVTGNTIYF
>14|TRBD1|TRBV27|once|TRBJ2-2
TGTGCCAGCAGCCCCAGGGGGCGCGTCGGGGAGCTGTTTTTT
CASSPRGRVGELFF
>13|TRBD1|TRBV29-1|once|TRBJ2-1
TGCAGCGCGGACCGGGACAGGGGAAATGAGCAGTTCTTC
CSADRDRGNEQFF
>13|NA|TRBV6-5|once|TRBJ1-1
TGTGCCAGCAGTGCGACGATTCAGGGATTAGCTTTCTTT
CASSATIQGLAFF
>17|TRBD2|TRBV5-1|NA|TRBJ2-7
TGCGCCAGCAGCTTGGAAGGACTAGCGATCAGCTCCTACGAGCAGTACTTC
CASSLEGLAISSYEQYF
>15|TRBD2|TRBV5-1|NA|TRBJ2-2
TGCGCCAGCAGCGGGGACTACTCGAACACCGGGGAGCTGTTTTTT
CASSGDYSNTGELFF
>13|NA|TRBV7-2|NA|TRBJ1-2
TGTGCCAGCAGCTTCGAGGGGGTTTATGGCTACACCTTC
CASSFEGVYGYTF
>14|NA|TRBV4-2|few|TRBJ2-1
TGTGCCAGCAGCCCCCCGGGACTCACCTATGAGCAGTTCTTC
CASSPPGLTYEQFF
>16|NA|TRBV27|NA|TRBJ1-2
TGTGCCAGCAGTTTCTCCGGTCTGGGCAGGGGCCCAGGCTACACCTTC
CASSFSGLGRGPGYTF
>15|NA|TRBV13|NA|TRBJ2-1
TGTGCCAGCAGCACAAGGAGGGAGTTGCTCGATGAGCAGTTCTTC
CASSTRRELLDEQFF
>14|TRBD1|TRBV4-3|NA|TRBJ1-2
TGCGCCAGCAGCAAGGACAGGACTAACTATGGCTACACCTTC
CASSKDRTNYGYTF
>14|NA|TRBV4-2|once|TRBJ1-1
TGTGCCAGCAGCCTCGATTGGGGGGATACTGAAGCTTTCTTT
CASSLDWGDTEAFF
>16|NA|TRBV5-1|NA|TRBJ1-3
TGCGCCAGCAGCTTGGGGGACACAGGAATAGGAAACACCATATATTTT
CASSLGDTGIGNTIYF
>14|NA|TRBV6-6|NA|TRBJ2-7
TGTGCCAGCAGGGGGGGGACAGGTACCTACGAGCAGTACTTC
CASRGGTGTYEQYF
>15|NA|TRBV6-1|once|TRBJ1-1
TGTGCCAGCAAAGACCCCTCGGCGGCGAACACTGAAGCTTTCTTT
CASKDPSAANTEAFF
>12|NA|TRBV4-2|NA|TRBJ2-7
TGTGCCAGCAGCCCCCAGGCCTACGAGCAGTACTTC
CASSPQAYEQYF
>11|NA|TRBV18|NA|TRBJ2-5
TGTGCCAGCTCGGCCCAAGAGACCCAGTACTTC
CASSAQETQYF
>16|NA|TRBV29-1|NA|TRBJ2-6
TGCAGCGTTCCGGTCACAGGTTCCTCTGGGGCCAACGTCCTGACTTTC
CSVPVTGSSGANVLTF
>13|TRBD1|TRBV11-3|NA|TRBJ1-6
TGTGCCAGCAGCGAGGGACAGGGTTCACCCCTCCACTTT
CASSEGQGSPLHF
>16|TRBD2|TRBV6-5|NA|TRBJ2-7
TGTGCCAGCAGTTACTCTGGACTAGCGGGCTCCTACGAGCAGTACTTC
CASSYSGLAGSYEQYF
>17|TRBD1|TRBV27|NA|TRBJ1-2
TGTGCCAGCAGTTTAATCCCCCCGGACAGGGGACCATATGGCTACACCTTC
CASSLIPPDRGPYGYTF
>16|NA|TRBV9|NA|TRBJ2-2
TGTGCCAGCAGCGTAGGAGGACAGTCGAACACCGGGGAGCTGTTTTTT
CASSVGGQSNTGELFF
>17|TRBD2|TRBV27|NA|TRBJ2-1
TGTGCCAGCAGTATCCTGACCGGGACTAGCGGTTACAATGAGCAGTTCTTC
CASSILTGTSGYNEQFF
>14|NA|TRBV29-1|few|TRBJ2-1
TGCAGCGTCGCCTTAAGACTTACCTACAATGAGCAGTTCTTC
CSVALRLTYNEQFF
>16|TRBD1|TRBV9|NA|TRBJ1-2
TGTGCCAGCACCCGTCCCGGGACAGGGGGCGCTTCTGGCTACACCTTC
CASTRPGTGGASGYTF
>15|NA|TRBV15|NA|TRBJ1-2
TGTGCCACCAGCAGAGATCACCTAGGCCCCTATGGCTACACCTTC
CATSRDHLGPYGYTF
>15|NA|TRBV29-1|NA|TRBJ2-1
TGCAGCGCCCTAATAGCGAAAGGCTCCTACAATGAGCAGTTCTTC
CSALIAKGSYNEQFF
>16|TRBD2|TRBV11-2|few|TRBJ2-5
TGTGCCAGCAGTCATAGCGGGAGAAGGTTTGGGGAGACCCAGTACTTC
CASSHSGRRFGETQYF
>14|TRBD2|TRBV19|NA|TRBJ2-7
TGTGCCAGTAGTATCCTAGCGGGAGCCTACGAGCAGTACTTC
CASSILAGAYEQYF
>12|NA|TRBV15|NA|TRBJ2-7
TGCGCCACCAGCACTACAGCCTACGAGCAGTACTTC
CATSTTAYEQYF
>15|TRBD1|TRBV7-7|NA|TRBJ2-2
TGTGCTAGCACCCCGGGACAGGCGAACACCGGGGAGCTGTTTTTT
CASTPGQANTGELFF
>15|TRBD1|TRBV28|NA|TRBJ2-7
TGTGCCAGCAGTTTATCCTCGACAGGGGGGGGCGAGCAGTACTTC
CASSLSSTGGGEQYF
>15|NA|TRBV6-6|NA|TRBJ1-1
TGTGCCAGCAGTTACCCTTTCCTAGGGGACACTGAAGCTTTCTTT
CASSYPFLGDTEAFF
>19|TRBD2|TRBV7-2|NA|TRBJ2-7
TGTGCCAGCAGCCAAACTTTACGGGGGGTTGGAGAGCTGGGTTACGAGCAGTACTTC
CASSQTLRGVGELGYEQYF
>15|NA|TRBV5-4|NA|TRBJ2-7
TGTGCCAGCAGCCGGGACTGGGCGGCCCCCTACGAGCAGTACTTC
CASSRDWAAPYEQYF
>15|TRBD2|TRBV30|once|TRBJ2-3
TGTGCCTGGTTCAGACTAGCGGGAGGGCGGGATACGCAGTATTTT
CAWFRLAGGRDTQYF
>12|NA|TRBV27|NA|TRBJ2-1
TGTGCCAGCAGTACAGGACTAAATGAGCAGTTCTTC
CASSTGLNEQFF
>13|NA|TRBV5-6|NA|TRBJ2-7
TGTGCCAGCAGCCTCCGGACAGCCTACGAGCAGTACTTC
CASSLRTAYEQYF
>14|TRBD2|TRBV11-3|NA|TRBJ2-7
TGTGCCAGCTCTGATCCTAGCGGTGACGACGAGCAGTACTTC
CASSDPSGDDEQYF
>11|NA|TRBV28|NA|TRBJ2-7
TGTGCCAGCAGTTTGCCGGACGAGCAGTACTTC
CASSLPDEQYF
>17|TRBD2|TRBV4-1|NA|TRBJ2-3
TGCGCCAGCAGCCGGTGGACTAGCGGGAGGGCCTCGGATACGCAGTATTTT
CASSRWTSGRASDTQYF
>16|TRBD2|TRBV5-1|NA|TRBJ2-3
TGCGCCAGCAGCTCCGGACTAGCGGGGCGCACAGATACGCAGTATTTT
CASSSGLAGRTDTQYF
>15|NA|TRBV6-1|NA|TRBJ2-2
TGTGCCAGCAGGCAAAGGGGCACGAACACCGGGGAGCTGTTTTTT
CASRQRGTNTGELFF
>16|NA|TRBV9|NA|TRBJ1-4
TGTGCCAGCAGCGTAGCCGGCGGAGCACATAATGAAAAACTGTTTTTT
CASSVAGGAHNEKLFF
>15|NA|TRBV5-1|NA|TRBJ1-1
TGCGCCAGCAGCTTTGAGAGGCAGCAGAACACTGAAGCTTTCTTT
CASSFERQQNTEAFF
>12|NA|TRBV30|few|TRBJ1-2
TGTGCCTGGAGTGGGCGGGCTCGTGGCTACACCTTC
CAWSGRARGYTF
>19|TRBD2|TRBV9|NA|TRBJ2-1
TGTGCCAGCAGCGGGGGGAGTAGCGGGGCCCAGAGCTCCTACAATGAGCAGTTCTTC
CASSGGSSGAQSSYNEQFF
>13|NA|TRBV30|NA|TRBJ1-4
TGTGCCGGACGAGGGCCCCCCGGGGGAAAACTGTTTTTT
CAGRGPPGGKLFF
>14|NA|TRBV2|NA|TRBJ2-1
TGTGCCAGCAGTGGGTCACTAGCAGGGAATGAGCAGTTCTTC
CASSGSLAGNEQFF
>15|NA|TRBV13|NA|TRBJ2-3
TGTGCCAGCAGCTCTAAAGTGAGTTTCACAGATACGCAGTATTTT
CASSSKVSFTDTQYF
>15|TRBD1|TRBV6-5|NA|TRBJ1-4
TGTGCCAGCAGCCAACCGGGACAGGGGGATGAAAAACTGTTTTTT
CASSQPGQGDEKLFF
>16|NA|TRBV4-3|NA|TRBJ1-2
TGCGCCAGCAGCACCACGGGACACTCGCGTTTCCGTGGCTACACCTTC
CASSTTGHSRFRGYTF
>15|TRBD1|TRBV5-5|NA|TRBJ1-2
TGTGCCAGCAGCGCAGAGCACAGGGGAGACTATGGCTACACCTTC
CASSAEHRGDYGYTF
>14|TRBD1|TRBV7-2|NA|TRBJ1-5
TGTGCCAGCAGCTCACAGGGGGCTGGGCAGCCCCAGCATTTT
CASSSQGAGQPQHF
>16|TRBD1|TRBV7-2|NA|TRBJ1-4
TGTGCCAGCAGCTCATTCTCCCAGGGGGCTGGTGAAAAACTGTTTTTT
CASSSFSQGAGEKLFF
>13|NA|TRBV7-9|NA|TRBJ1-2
TGTGCCAGCACCCTTCCTGTTAACTATGGCTACACCTTC
CASTLPVNYGYTF
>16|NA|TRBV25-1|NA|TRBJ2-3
TGTGCCAGCAGTGGTTTGAGAGGGAACTACACAGATACGCAGTATTTT
CASSGLRGNYTDTQYF